Below, 21 T cell receptor beta chains from the same sample are listed, as sequenced in a study of shared clonotypes between healthy human individuals. Method: immunoSEQ multiplex PCR; TCRdb's copy keeps in-frame clones and lacks some. The repertoire holds roughly 510,000 clones, roughly 79% seen once, with around 13% in the top ten. Input material: PBMCs. Receptor source: a woman aged 40-49 years in good health. Some clones in this sample may be carry-over from other donors' samples.

The chain recombines TRBV5-1 with TRBJ2-3; D unclear. The V end lost 0 bases, the J end lost 4 bases, and 12 bases lay between the germline ends. CDR1 is SGHRS and CDR2 is YFSETQ in the germline V gene. This CDR3 contains 15 residues. The CDR3, as DNA: TGCGCCAGCAGCTTGGCCGGGTTGACTGCAGATACGCAGTATTTT. It specifies CASSLAGLTADTQYF.

The V call is TRBV18, the J call TRBJ1-1, with D unresolved. CDR3 length equals 15 residues. CDR1 is KGHSH, CDR2 LQKENI, per germline. Trimming took 3 bases from V and 3 from J, leaving 14 bases between them. This CDR3 is CASSPTRTEHTEAFF. As DNA, the CDR3 is TGTGCCAGCTCACCTACGAGAACAGAACACACTGAAGCTTTCTTT.

The chain is built from TRBV7-9 and TRBJ2-1; TRBD1 aligns across 10 bases. V gave up 0 bases and J gave up 8 bases; unmatched junction bases: 10. The CDR3 loop spans 17 amino acids. Germline lookup yields CDR1 SEHNR and CDR2 FQNEAQ (reference sequence). The CDR3 is CASSLAYSGQGWHEQFF. CDR3 nucleotide sequence: TGTGCCAGCAGCTTAGCCTACTCGGGACAGGGGTGGCATGAGCAGTTCTTC.

The table lists this clone with a count of one. The chain joins TRBV7-6 to TRBJ2-7; 9 bases align to TRBD1. The trim removed 5 bases at V and 6 bases at J, leaving 2 bases unmatched. CDR1 and CDR2 (germline): SGHVS, FNYEAQ. The CDR3 sequence is 12 residues long. This chain's CDR3 is CASSKTGGEQYF. CDR3 nucleotide sequence: TGTGCCAGCAGCAAGACAGGGGGCGAGCAGTACTTC.

The chain couples TRBV9 to TRBJ1-2, with D perhaps TRBD1 (5 bases). CDR1 is SGDLS, CDR2 YYNGEE, per germline. The CDR3 totals 16 residues. Trimming removed 0 bases from V and 8 bases from J, with 20 bases in between. The CDR3 DNA follows: TGTGCCAGCAGCGTAGCCCCCCGGGGGGGAGCGGGAGGCTACACCTTC. Translated: CASSVAPRGGAGGYTF.

V gene TRBV7-2 combines with J gene TRBJ2-5; 9 bases align to TRBD1. The CDR3 sequence is 17 residues long. The germline V gene has CDR1 SGHTA and CDR2 FQGNSA. With 5 bases clipped from V and 1 base from J, the junction kept 11 bases outside the gene matches. CDR3 DNA: TGTGCCAGCAGCCCCGACAGGGGGGGGGCCTCCCAAGAGACCCAGTACTTC. As protein: CASSPDRGGASQETQYF.

This clone occurred many times. The chain combines TRBV4-1 with TRBJ2-3, with 15 nucleotides matching TRBD2. Germline assignment: CDR1 MGHRA and CDR2 YSYEKL. The CDR3 is 20 amino acids. V shed 4 bases, J shed 4 bases, and the junction held 15 bases outside the gene matches. The CDR3 nucleotides are TGCGCCAGCAGCCGGCCCATCGGACTAGCGGGAGGGCCAGGCTCAGATACGCAGTATTTT. Protein sequence: CASSRPIGLAGGPGSDTQYF.

This clone came up a few times. The chain recombines TRBV6-1 with TRBJ1-4; D possibly corresponds to TRBD1 (5 bases). CDR3 length: 16 amino acids. The germline V gene has CDR1 MNHNS and CDR2 SASEGT. Trimming shortened V by 1 base and J by 8 bases, and 17 bases separated the two germline ends. The CDR3 sequence: CASSEGGGGAGEKLFF. CDR3 nucleotide sequence: TGTGCCAGCAGTGAAGGAGGTGGAGGGGCAGGGGAAAAACTGTTTTTT.

This chain links TRBV5-4 with TRBJ2-7, with 8 bases aligning to TRBD2. J lost 1 base, V lost 4 bases, and 10 bases had no gene match. The CDR3 covers 16 residues. Per germline, CDR1 SGHNT and CDR2 YYREEE (reference sequence). CDR3 bases: TGTGCCAGCAGCCCGGGGGCTAGCGGGTATTCCTACGAGCAGTACTTC. This translates into CASSPGASGYSYEQYF.

Turning to this clone: Different DNA sequences within this sample yield the same CDR3. The chain couples TRBV18 to TRBJ2-1; weak D call: TRBD1 (6 bases). V was pared by 2 bases and J by 5 bases, with 10 bases between. CDR3 size: 14 residues. The germline CDR1 and CDR2 sequences are KGHSH and LQKENI. The chain's CDR3 is CASSPRAGDNEQFF. The CDR3 nucleotides are TGTGCCAGCTCACCAAGGGCAGGGGACAATGAGCAGTTCTTC. The whole variable domain, remainder taken from reference TRBV18 and TRBJ2-1, is NAGVMQNPRHLVRRRGQEARLRCSPMKGHSHVYWYRQLPEEGLKFMVYLQKENIIDESGMPKERFSAEFPKEGPSILRIQQVVRGDSAAYFCASSPRAGDNEQFFGPGTRLTVL.

This clone occurred a few times. The V and J genes are TRBV10-2 and TRBJ1-5; D gene uncertain. Looked up from germline, CDR1 is WSHSY and CDR2 is SAAADI. The CDR3 covers 14 residues. The V gene lost 3 bases and the J gene lost 5 bases, with 11 bases spanning the gap. For the CDR3, the DNA is TGCGCCAGCAGTGACCCGGGCCCCGATCAGCCCCAGCATTTT. This sequence encodes CASSDPGPDQPQHF.

The chain is built from TRBV7-2 and TRBJ2-7, with D maybe TRBD1 (5 bases). Trimming left V 5 bases short and J 6 bases short, with 14 bases between. CDR1 and CDR2 (germline): SGHTA, FQGNSA. The CDR3 is 13 amino acids. The CDR3 DNA is TGTGCCAGCAGCCAAGTTCAGGGAACCGAGCAGTACTTC. Its protein product is CASSQVQGTEQYF.

The chain links TRBV7-8 to TRBJ2-7, with TRBD1 matching 7 bases. Germline V gene data show CDR1 as SGHVS and CDR2 as FQNEAQ. CDR3 length: 14 amino acids. V was pared by 5 bases and J by 2 bases, with 6 bases of the junction left unmatched. The CDR3 DNA reads as TGTGCCAGCAGCGTAAGGGACAGACCCTACGAGCAGTACTTC. Translation: CASSVRDRPYEQYF.

V is TRBV7-9 and J is TRBJ2-3; D is unclear. Per germline, CDR1 SEHNR and CDR2 FQNEAQ (reference sequence). V was trimmed by 4 bases and J by 2 bases, leaving 16 bases between them. The CDR3 totals 16 residues. The CDR3 sequence is CASSSYRPKDTDTQYF. The CDR3 DNA sequence: TGTGCCAGCAGCTCGTACCGACCTAAGGACACAGATACGCAGTATTTT.

The chain couples TRBV25-1 to TRBJ2-5; 12 positions match TRBD2. V lost 3 bases to trimming and J lost 0 bases; unmatched junction nucleotides: 8. Germline CDR1 MGHDK, CDR2 SYGVNS. The CDR3 covers 18 residues. Here the CDR3 DNA reads TGTGCCAGCAGTGATACTAGCGGGAGGTGGGGAAACCAAGAGACCCAGTACTTC. Protein sequence: CASSDTSGRWGNQETQYF.

CDR3 in DNA: TGTGCCACCGGACAGGGTAATTCCTACGAGCAGTACTTC. Translating it yields CATGQGNSYEQYF. The gene calls are TRBV27 and TRBJ2-7; TRBD1 agrees at 8 bases. This CDR3 comprises 13 residues. Germline-derived CDR1 and CDR2 are MNHEY and SMNVEV (reference sequence). After removal of 10 bases from V and 1 base from J, the junction contained 6 bases not matched to a gene.

This chain links TRBV5-4 with TRBJ2-7; a weak D match, TRBD2 (5 bases). The CDR3 contains 15 residues. The V gene's germline CDR1 is SGHNT and CDR2 YYREEE (reference sequence). Between the trimmed V and J ends, which lost 4 bases and 0 bases, there was a span of 14 bases. The CDR3 coding sequence is TGTGCCAGCAGCCCACATCGTGGGAGCTCCTACGAGCAGTACTTC. It is translated as CASSPHRGSSYEQYF.

V usage is TRBV4-2 and J usage is TRBJ2-7; 10 bases are shared with TRBD2. V lost 3 bases to trimming and J lost 3 bases; unmatched junction nucleotides: 8. The CDR3 loop spans 16 amino acids. Germline values: CDR1 LGHNA, CDR2 YNFKEQ. The CDR3 nucleotides are TGTGCCAGCAGCCAGGCCGGGACTAGCGTTGTCTACGAGCAGTACTTC. It is translated as CASSQAGTSVVYEQYF.

This clone has only one observation. V is TRBV7-3 and J is TRBJ2-3; the match to TRBD1 covers 8 bases. The CDR3 has 14 residues. Germline CDR1 reads SGHTA; CDR2 reads FQGTGA. Germline trimming cut 3 bases from V and 4 bases from J; bases unmatched to any gene: 3. The CDR3, as DNA: TGTGCCAGCAGCTTGGACAGGGCGGCAGATACGCAGTATTTT. It specifies CASSLDRAADTQYF. Drawing the rest from reference TRBV7-3 and TRBJ2-3, the complete variable domain is GAGVSQTPSNKVTEKGKYVELRCDPISGHTALYWYRQSLGQGPEFLIYFQGTGAADDSGLPNDRFFAVRPEGSVSTLKIQRTERGDSAVYLCASSLDRAADTQYFGPGTRLTVL.

This clone was picked up a small number of times. The rearrangement joins TRBV9 to TRBJ2-7, with unresolved D. This CDR3 contains 13 residues. The V and J ends lost 0 bases and 6 bases respectively, with 10 bases between them. CDR1 and CDR2 from the germline V gene are SGDLS and YYNGEE. CDR3: CASSVAGHAEQYF. The DNA of the CDR3 is TGTGCCAGCAGCGTAGCTGGGCACGCCGAGCAGTACTTC.

The chain recombines TRBV18 with TRBJ2-3; D uncertain. Germline V gene data show CDR1 as KGHSH and CDR2 as LQKENI. V lost 4 bases, J lost 1 base, and 3 bases lay in between. This CDR3 comprises 12 residues. The CDR3 nucleotides are TGTGCCAGCTCACGCGGCACAGATACGCAGTATTTT. This translates into CASSRGTDTQYF.